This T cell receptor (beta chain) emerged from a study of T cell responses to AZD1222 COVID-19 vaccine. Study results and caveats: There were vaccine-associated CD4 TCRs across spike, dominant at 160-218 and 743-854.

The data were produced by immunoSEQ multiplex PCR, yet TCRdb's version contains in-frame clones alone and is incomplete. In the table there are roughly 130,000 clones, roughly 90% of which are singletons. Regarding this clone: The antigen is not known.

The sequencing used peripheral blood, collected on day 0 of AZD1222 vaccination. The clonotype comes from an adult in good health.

Written as DNA, the CDR3 is TGTGCCAGTAGTATGGGACAGTACCAAGAGACCCAGTACTTC. It encodes CASSMGQYQETQYF. This chain connects TRBV19 to TRBJ2-5; 7 nucleotides agree with TRBD1. CDR3 length equals 14 residues. V lost 3 bases and J lost 0; bases outside the gene matches: 1. Per the germline V gene, CDR1 is LNHDA and CDR2 is SQIVND (reference sequence).